These 15 T cell receptor beta chains originate from one sample sequenced in a study of shared clonotypes between healthy human individuals. Generated by immunoSEQ multiplex PCR, the TCRdb table keeps only in-frame clones and is missing some. The sample has some 360,000 clones, more than 60% seen once. Sequences were obtained from memory CD4+ T cells sorted from blood. Regarding subset: CD45RA-negative fraction. These receptors were collected from a man aged 25-45 years in good health.

The chain couples TRBV27 to TRBJ2-7; 10 bases map to TRBD2. Unmatched junction bases numbered 20, after V lost 4 bases and J lost 2 bases. CDR1 and CDR2 (germline): MNHEY, SMNVEV (reference sequence). The CDR3 consists of 20 residues. CDR3 in amino acids: CASSSGTSGKILTVTYEQYF. CDR3 sequence (DNA): TGTGCCAGCAGTTCCGGTACTAGCGGGAAGATCTTAACAGTCACCTACGAGCAGTACTTC.

This clone was picked up one time. The chain carries TRBV19 and TRBJ2-7, with D perhaps TRBD1 (5 bases). Germline V lookup: CDR1 LNHDA, CDR2 SQIVND (reference sequence). The CDR3 is 14 amino acids. V lost 8 bases and J lost 3, with 17 bases in between. CDR3 DNA: TGTGCCAGTCGTAGACGTGGGCAGGGCTACGAGCAGTACTTC. Its translation: CASRRRGQGYEQYF.

V gene TRBV5-1 combines with J gene TRBJ1-4; D gene uncertain. The CDR3 consists of 14 residues. Trimming pared 4 bases from V and 4 bases from J, leaving 11 bases between. Germline V gene sequence: CDR1 SGHRS, CDR2 YFSETQ. The CDR3 region is CASSTDGNNEKLFF. CDR3 nucleotide sequence: TGCGCCAGCAGCACGGACGGAAATAATGAAAAACTGTTTTTT.

This clone was detected a few times. CDR3 region: CASSPWTGAADTQYF. CDR3 coding DNA: TGTGCCAGCAGCCCCTGGACAGGGGCGGCAGATACGCAGTATTTT. The chain couples TRBV7-6 to TRBJ2-3; TRBD1 matches 9 bases. There are 15 residues in the CDR3. Germline CDR1 SGHVS, CDR2 FNYEAQ. J gave up 4 bases and V 5 bases, and 7 bases lay outside the gene matches.

The rearrangement links TRBV6-1 to TRBJ2-1, with TRBD1 matching over 10 bases. Germline CDR1 MNHNS, CDR2 SASEGT. The CDR3 consists of 13 residues. V shed 7 bases, J shed 8 bases, and the junction held 5 bases outside the gene matches. This CDR3 reads CASTSTGGYEQFF. CDR3 DNA: TGTGCCAGCACCTCGACAGGGGGCTATGAGCAGTTCTTC.

The V gene is TRBV2, the J gene TRBJ2-1, with TRBD1 as a possible D gene (5 bases). The V gene lost 6 bases and the J gene lost 6 bases, with 18 bases spanning the gap. The CDR3 sequence is 15 residues long. Germline CDR1 SNHLY, CDR2 FYNNEI. Here the CDR3 reads CASRGRARLGNEQFF. The DNA of the CDR3 is TGTGCCAGCAGGGGGCGCGCGAGGTTAGGCAATGAGCAGTTCTTC.

The rearrangement links TRBV9 to TRBJ2-1, with TRBD2 matching 11 bases. CDR1 SGDLS and CDR2 YYNGEE come from the germline V gene. V lost 4 bases and J lost 3; bases outside the gene matches: 12. This CDR3 has 18 residues. The CDR3, as DNA: TGTGCCAGCAGCCCTACCGGGACTAGCGGTAAGATCTACAATGAGCAGTTCTTC. This gives the protein CASSPTGTSGKIYNEQFF.

This clone was seen at least ten times. The chain carries TRBV13 and TRBJ2-6; D not resolved. The germline V gene encodes CDR1 PRHDT and CDR2 FYEKMQ (reference sequence). V was cut by 6 bases and J by 0 bases, with 15 bases left in between. The CDR3 sequence is 17 residues long. The CDR3 sequence: CASSSRGLTSGANVLTF. In DNA form, the CDR3 reads TGTGCCAGCAGTTCCCGAGGCTTAACCTCTGGGGCCAACGTCCTGACTTTC.

The rearrangement uses TRBV14 and TRBJ2-7; 7 bases match TRBD1. The J segment lost 6 bases and the V segment lost 6 bases, leaving 11 bases of the junction unmatched. The CDR3 extends over 14 amino acids. Germline V CDR1 and CDR2: SGHDN, FVKESK. The CDR3 protein is CASSNYRGNSEQYF. The CDR3, as DNA: TGTGCCAGCAGTAATTACAGGGGTAACTCCGAGCAGTACTTC.

The rearrangement links TRBV6-6 to TRBJ1-5; D gene ambiguous. Germline CDR1 MNHNY, CDR2 SVGAGI (reference sequence). The CDR3 length is 13 residues. The CDR3 DNA reads as TGTGCAAGTGGAGTTTACCTGGGTCAGCCCCAGCATTTT. This codes for CASGVYLGQPQHF.

This chain joins TRBV27 and TRBJ1-2, with D unclear. Germline V CDR1 and CDR2: MNHEY, SMNVEV (reference sequence). This CDR3 has 16 amino acids. The V end was cut by 6 bases, the J end by 4 bases, with 21 bases between. CDR3 sequence: CASSSREGKNGYGYTF. CDR3 DNA: TGTGCCAGCAGCTCCCGGGAAGGTAAGAATGGCTATGGCTACACCTTC.

Worth noting for this clone: The sample carries other DNA sequences with the same CDR3. The V and J genes are TRBV5-1 and TRBJ2-1, with 7 bases aligning to TRBD2. The CDR3 has 15 residues. Germline lookup yields CDR1 SGHRS and CDR2 YFSETQ. The junction had 8 bases not matched to a gene; V was cut back by 4 bases and J by 4 bases. CDR3 DNA sequence: TGCGCCAGCAGCCTAGGCGGGGGAGGGTACAATGAGCAGTTCTTC. This sequence encodes CASSLGGGGYNEQFF.

The chain recombines TRBV15 with TRBJ2-3; 12 bases are a match to TRBD2. Trimming took 6 bases from V and 4 from J; bases not matched to a gene: 11. CDR3 size: 17 residues. Germline CDR1 is LNHNV and CDR2 is YYDKDF (reference sequence). CDR3 in amino acids: CATRGTSGPLLADTQYF. CDR3 DNA sequence: TGTGCCACCAGGGGGACTAGCGGGCCCCTCCTCGCAGATACGCAGTATTTT. The entire variable domain, with the rest obtained from reference TRBV15 and TRBJ2-3, is as follows: DAMVIQNPRYQVTQFGKPVTLSCSQTLNHNVMYWYQQKSSQAPKLLFHYYDKDFNNEADTPDNFQSRRPNTSFCFLDIRSPGLGDTAMYLCATRGTSGPLLADTQYFGPGTRLTVL.

The chain recombines TRBV2 with TRBJ2-1; D unclear. The CDR3 runs to 15 residues. The V gene lost 8 bases and the J gene lost 0 bases, with 14 bases spanning the gap. CDR1 is SNHLY, CDR2 FYNNEI, per germline. CDR3 sequence (DNA): TGTGCCAGCTCTAGTGGCCGTAGCTCCTACAATGAGCAGTTCTTC. Its translation: CASSSGRSSYNEQFF.

The chain uses TRBV11-2 and TRBJ2-3; 12 nucleotides agree with TRBD1. V dropped 0 bases and J dropped 5; count of bases not matched to a gene: 9. The CDR3 sequence is 18 residues long. Per the germline V gene, CDR1 is SGHAT and CDR2 is FQNNGV. CDR3 coding DNA: TGTGCCAGCAGCTTAGATCATCCCGGGACAGGGGGCAGAGATACGCAGTATTTT. It translates to CASSLDHPGTGGRDTQYF. The entire variable domain, with the rest obtained from reference TRBV11-2 and TRBJ2-3, is as follows: EAGVAQSPRYKIIEKRQSVAFWCNPISGHATLYWYQQILGQGPKLLIQFQNNGVVDDSQLPKDRFSAERLKGVDSTLKIQPAKLEDSAVYLCASSLDHPGTGGRDTQYFGPGTRLTVL.